This is a list of T cell receptor beta chains from one sample in a study of blood T cell repertoires in COVID-19. The method was immunoSEQ multiplex PCR; TCRdb's version includes in-frame clones alone and lacks a portion of them. The table shows approximately 170,000 clones, with 84% occurring only once. Sequencing input: peripheral blood. These receptor sequences come from a woman older than 75 with acute or convalescent COVID-19. Both conserved end residues are part of each CDR3. Each record gives: V gene, J gene, clone size, D gene, CDR3 protein, CDR3 DNA. The D gene is left open where the match is weak. Only some rows state a clone size, as once, few, many or a class for expanded clones.

TRBV5-1	TRBJ2-1	NA	TRBD2	CASSLGLAGGPNVNEQFF	TGCGCCAGCAGCTTGGGACTAGCGGGGGGGCCTAATGTCAATGAGCAGTTCTTC
TRBV7-2	TRBJ2-2	once	TRBD2	CASSLLAGDVTGELFF	TGTGCCAGCAGCTTACTAGCGGGTGACGTCACCGGGGAGCTGTTTTTT
TRBV3-1/TRBV3-2	TRBJ1-2	NA	TRBD1	CASSRDRGRGYTF	TGTGCCAGCAGCCGGGACAGGGGAAGAGGGTACACCTTC
TRBV19	TRBJ1-5	NA	NA	CASSQGGGQPQHF	TGTGCCAGTAGTCAAGGGGGGGGTCAGCCCCAGCATTTT
TRBV10-3	TRBJ1-2	NA	TRBD1	CAISSTGVAYGYTF	TGTGCCATCAGCTCGACAGGGGTGGCCTATGGCTACACCTTC
TRBV11-2	TRBJ2-1	NA	TRBD1	CASSLAGTGSNEQFF	TGTGCCAGCAGCTTAGCCGGGACAGGGAGTAATGAGCAGTTCTTC
TRBV4-1	TRBJ2-1	NA	TRBD2	CASSQLFSGGVYNEQFF	TGCGCCAGCAGCCAATTGTTTAGCGGGGGGGTCTACAATGAGCAGTTCTTC
TRBV9	TRBJ2-5	NA	NA	CASSALTGVGETQYF	TGTGCCAGCAGCGCCCTTACAGGTGTTGGAGAGACCCAGTACTTC
TRBV7-2	TRBJ2-5	once	TRBD2	CASSLGTSGSFDGETQYF	TGTGCCAGCAGCTTAGGGACTAGCGGGAGTTTTGACGGGGAGACCCAGTACTTC
TRBV5-4	TRBJ1-1	NA	NA	CASSTNRDTNTEAFF	TGTGCCAGCAGCACAAACAGGGACACGAACACTGAAGCTTTCTTT
TRBV5-1	TRBJ2-7	NA	TRBD2	CASSQTSGTYEQYF	TGCGCCAGCAGCCAGACTAGCGGTACCTACGAGCAGTACTTC
TRBV4-1	TRBJ1-1	NA	NA	CASSQRVNTEAFF	TGCGCCAGCAGCCAGAGGGTTAACACTGAAGCTTTCTTT
TRBV7-6	TRBJ2-7	once	TRBD2	CASSPSGSSYEQYF	TGTGCCAGCAGCCCTAGCGGGAGCTCCTACGAGCAGTACTTC